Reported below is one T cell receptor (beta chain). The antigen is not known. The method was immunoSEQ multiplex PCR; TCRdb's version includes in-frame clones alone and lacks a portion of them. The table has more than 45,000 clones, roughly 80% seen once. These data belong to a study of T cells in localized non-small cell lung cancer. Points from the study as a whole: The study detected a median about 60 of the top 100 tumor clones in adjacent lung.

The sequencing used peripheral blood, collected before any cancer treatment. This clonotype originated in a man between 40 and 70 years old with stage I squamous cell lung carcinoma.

The CDR3 sequence is CASSGGSAKNIQYF. The CDR3 coding sequence is TGTGCCAGTAGTGGGGGTAGTGCCAAAAACATTCAGTACTTC. The chain links TRBV19 to TRBJ2-4, with D perhaps assigned TRBD1 or TRBD2 (5 bases each). Germline V gives CDR1 LNHDA, CDR2 SQIVND (reference sequence). Trimming left V 5 bases short and J 1 base short, with 9 bases between. There are 14 residues in the CDR3.